Listed below are T cell receptor beta chains from one sample, sequenced in a study of T cells in Graves' hyperthyroidism and ophthalmopathy. TCRdb reanalysed the multiplex PCR reads using MiXCR and keeps one entry per CDR3 protein. Here the sample spans under 550,000 distinct CDR3 sequences, 12% to 15% being singletons. The sample taken for sequencing was blood. These receptor sequences come from a woman aged 18-30 years with Graves' hyperthyroidism. Both conserved end residues are part of each CDR3. The D gene is left open where the match is weak. Clone size is given for some rows only: seen once, a few or many times, or a class if the clone is expanded.

j_call clone_size d_call v_call cdr3_aa cdr3_nt
TRBJ1-2 - TRBD1 TRBV14 CASSDRGYYGYTF TGTGCCTCCTCCGACAGGGGCTACTATGGCTACACCTTC
TRBJ2-3 - - TRBV19 CASSPGNTDTQYF TGTGCCAGTAGTCCAGGAAACACAGATACGCAGTATTTT
TRBJ1-1 many - TRBV7-3 CASSPRPDGEAFF TGTGCCAGCAGCCCCAGACCAGACGGTGAAGCTTTCTTT
TRBJ2-5 few TRBD2 TRBV28 CASSSLPGLALQETQYF TGTGCCAGCAGTTCTCTGCCGGGACTAGCTTTACAAGAGACCCAGTACTTC
TRBJ2-1 many TRBD2 TRBV10-3 CAISARALAGGPNEQFF TGTGCCATCAGTGCCCGGGCACTAGCGGGAGGGCCTAATGAGCAGTTCTTC
TRBJ1-1 - - TRBV10-1 CASSEGVGTEAFF TGCGCCAGCAGTGAGGGAGTTGGGACTGAAGCTTTCTTT
TRBJ2-7 few TRBD2 TRBV12-3/TRBV12-4 CASSLRDGLAVVFSCYEQYF TGTGCCAGCAGTTTGAGGGACGGACTAGCGGTGGTGTTTTCTTGCTACGAGCAGTACTTC
TRBJ2-7 few - TRBV9 CASSVGQGSHEQYF TGTGCCAGCAGCGTAGGGCAGGGATCACACGAGCAGTACTTC
TRBJ2-7 many - TRBV30 CAWSVGVQTYEQYF TGTGCCTGGAGTGTAGGGGTCCAAACCTACGAGCAGTACTTC
TRBJ2-7 many - TRBV10-3 CAIADIAYEQYF TGTGCCATCGCGGACATCGCCTACGAGCAGTACTTC
TRBJ2-1 few TRBD2 TRBV24-1 CATSSRGTSGHQSSYNEQFF TGTGCCACCAGTTCTAGGGGGACTAGCGGGCACCAGAGCTCCTACAATGAGCAGTTCTTC
TRBJ1-1 many TRBD1 TRBV10-3 CATRDRDFAEAFF TGTGCCACCAGGGACAGGGATTTTGCTGAAGCTTTCTTT
TRBJ1-4 - - TRBV29-1 CSVEGRGYKLFF TGCAGCGTTGAAGGCAGGGGTTACAAACTGTTTTTT
TRBJ2-7 many - TRBV27 CASSPRDGYEQYF TGTGCCAGCAGTCCCCGTGACGGCTACGAGCAGTACTTC
TRBJ2-3 - TRBD2 TRBV20-1 CSAGETSAWGTDTQYF TGCAGTGCTGGCGAGACTAGCGCCTGGGGAACAGATACGCAGTATTTT
TRBJ2-7 many - TRBV16 CASSQSGLSYEQYF TGTGCCAGCAGCCAATCGGGCCTGTCCTACGAGCAGTACTTC
TRBJ2-3 few - TRBV3-1 CASSPLSLVTDTQYF TGTGCCAGCAGCCCCCTTTCACTAGTCACAGATACGCAGTATTTT
TRBJ2-3 many - TRBV30 CAWRHSGIYTQYF TGTGCCTGGAGGCACTCAGGGATTTATACGCAGTATTTT
TRBJ2-7 many TRBD2 TRBV28 CASTTGLRYEQYF TGTGCCAGCACCACGGGACTACGCTACGAGCAGTACTTC
TRBJ2-1 many - TRBV14 CASSPLLDWNEQFF TGTGCCAGCAGCCCGTTACTAGATTGGAATGAGCAGTTCTTC
TRBJ2-7 - - TRBV27 CASSPYKDYEQYF TGTGCCAGCAGTCCCTATAAAGACTACGAGCAGTACTTC
TRBJ2-3 many - TRBV7-2 CASSDGRTDTQYF TGTGCCAGCTCTGACGGACGCACAGATACGCAGTATTTT
TRBJ2-5 - TRBD2 TRBV5-1 CASSVGAGGTRETQYF TGCGCCAGCAGCGTTGGAGCGGGAGGGACCAGAGAGACCCAGTACTTC
TRBJ1-3 - - TRBV18 CASSGRALSGNTIYF TGTGCCAGCTCCGGGAGGGCTCTCTCTGGAAACACCATATATTTT
TRBJ1-2 few - TRBV7-9 CASSLEIQGYTF TGTGCCAGCAGCTTAGAAATCCAAGGCTACACCTTC
TRBJ2-6 many - TRBV2 CASSDISSSGANVLTF TGTGCCAGCAGTGATATTTCCAGCTCTGGGGCCAACGTCCTGACTTTC
TRBJ2-7 many - TRBV28 CASSFGRVKSYEQYF TGTGCCAGCAGTTTCGGCAGGGTCAAGTCCTACGAGCAGTACTTC
TRBJ2-7 many - TRBV10-3 CAISEEPTYEQYF TGTGCCATCAGTGAGGAGCCTACCTACGAGCAGTACTTC
TRBJ1-1 many - TRBV28 CASSREGRVYMNTEAFF TGTGCCAGCAGTCGCGAGGGGAGGGTGTATATGAACACTGAAGCTTTCTTT
TRBJ2-7 few - TRBV5-1 CASSLVEGEYEQYF TGCGCCAGCAGCTTGGTGGAGGGGGAGTACGAGCAGTACTTC
TRBJ2-7 many - TRBV24-1 CATSDPYTGSYEQYF TGTGCCACCAGTGACCCCTATACGGGTTCCTACGAGCAGTACTTC
TRBJ2-1 many TRBD1 TRBV30 CAWMLGTGINEQFF TGTGCCTGGATGCTTGGGACAGGGATTAATGAGCAGTTCTTC
TRBJ2-4 many - TRBV7-9 CASSLWVGFRNIQYF TGTGCCAGCAGCTTATGGGTTGGTTTTCGGAACATTCAGTACTTC
TRBJ2-2 - - TRBV25-1 CASSESAIGGELFF TGTGCCAGCAGTGAATCGGCTATCGGCGGGGAGCTGTTTTTT
TRBJ2-3 many TRBD2 TRBV20-1 CSAFGTSGINTQYF TGCAGTGCATTCGGGACTAGCGGGATAAATACGCAGTATTTT
TRBJ2-3 many - TRBV12-3/TRBV12-4 CASSFLYTDTQYF TGTGCCAGCAGTTTTCTCTACACAGATACGCAGTATTTT
TRBJ2-1 many - TRBV20-1 CSQGRLGGNEQFF TGCAGTCAGGGCCGACTCGGCGGCAATGAGCAGTTCTTC
TRBJ1-1 many - TRBV30 CAWSLYGLNTEAFF TGTGCCTGGAGTCTATACGGTCTGAACACTGAAGCTTTCTTT
TRBJ1-1 many - TRBV6-2/TRBV6-3 CASSYSRDGNTEAFF TGTGCCAGCAGTTACTCGAGAGATGGGAACACTGAAGCTTTCTTT
TRBJ1-4 many - TRBV18 CASSRQVGYEKLFF TGTGCCAGCTCACGACAGGTCGGATACGAAAAACTGTTTTTT
TRBJ2-5 many - TRBV7-8 CASSPSLGLPETQYF TGTGCCAGCAGCCCCAGCTTGGGACTTCCAGAGACCCAGTACTTC
TRBJ1-4 many TRBD1 TRBV6-1 CASSEAGWGQGEKLFF TGTGCCAGCAGTGAAGCGGGGTGGGGACAGGGTGAAAAACTGTTTTTT